This T cell receptor beta chain was retrieved from a study of shared clonotypes between healthy human individuals. As for the study in general: Donors were a couple of women and a few men aged 18 to 49. For every donor, three CD4 naive, three CD4 memory, two CD8 naive and one CD8 memory plates were used.

TCRdb keeps only in-frame clones here, not all; method: immunoSEQ multiplex PCR. The sample holds about 2.1 million clones, 90% to 95% seen once. With V trimmed by 4 bases and J by 4 bases, 10 bases remained unmatched. Germline V gene sequence: CDR1 SEHNR, CDR2 FQNEAQ (reference sequence). CDR3 length: 15 amino acids. Positive CCR7 selection of CD45RO-negative cells yielded the naive CD8 cells, and terminally differentiated effector memory CD45RA+ cells were excluded. Input material: naive CD8+ T cells from PBMCs. This receptor was identified in a man aged 18 to 29 in good health. Some clones in this sample may be carry-over from other donors' samples. The chain joins TRBV7-9 to TRBJ2-7, with 7 nucleotides matching TRBD2. The CDR3 sequence: CASSWGGGTVYEQYF. In DNA, the CDR3 is TGTGCCAGCAGCTGGGGGGGTGGCACGGTTTACGAGCAGTACTTC.